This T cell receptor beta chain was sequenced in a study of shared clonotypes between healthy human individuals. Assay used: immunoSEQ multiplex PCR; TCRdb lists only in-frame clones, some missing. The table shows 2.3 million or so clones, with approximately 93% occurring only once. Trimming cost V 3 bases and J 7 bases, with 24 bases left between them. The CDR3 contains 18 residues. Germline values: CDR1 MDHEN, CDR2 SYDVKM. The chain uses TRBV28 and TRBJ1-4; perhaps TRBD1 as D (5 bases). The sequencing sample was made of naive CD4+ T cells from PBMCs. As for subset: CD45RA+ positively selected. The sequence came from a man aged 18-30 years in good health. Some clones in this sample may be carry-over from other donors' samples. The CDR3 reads CASSFISTTAGLREKLFF. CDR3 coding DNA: TGTGCCAGCAGTTTCATATCGACGACCGCAGGGCTGCGTGAAAAACTGTTTTTT.